The 25 T cell receptor beta chains reported below all come from one sample, sequenced in a study of cytomegalovirus exposure and HLA in healthy donors. Vbeta (60) and Jbeta (13) primers were used in the PCR. Clones were read by immunoSEQ multiplex PCR, and TCRdb kept only the in-frame ones, dropping some. Counted here are around 100,000 clones, 67% occurring once; the ten biggest clones make up about 7.7%. The specimen was PBMCs. These receptors all come from a man aged 18 to 29 in good health and CMV-seropositive.

V gene TRBV27 combines with J gene TRBJ1-6; D is possibly TRBD1 (6 bases). There are 17 residues in the CDR3. Germline CDR1 reads MNHEY; CDR2 reads SMNVEV (reference sequence). The V end was cut by 2 bases, the J end by 6 bases, with 17 bases between. The CDR3: CASSLGVTGLPNSPLHF. The CDR3 nucleotides are TGTGCCAGCAGTTTAGGCGTGACAGGCCTCCCTAATTCACCCCTCCACTTT.

V usage is TRBV10-2 and J usage is TRBJ2-7; TRBD2 agrees at 8 bases. Germline V lookup: CDR1 WSHSY, CDR2 SAAADI. With 2 bases clipped from V and 11 bases from J, the junction kept 8 bases outside the gene matches. This CDR3 contains 13 residues. The CDR3 bases are TGCGCCAGCAGTGAGCTGGCGGGGGGCATTAAGTACGTC. Protein: CASSELAGGIKYV.

The gene calls are TRBV6-5 and TRBJ1-1; 9 positions match TRBD1. This CDR3 has 14 amino acids. J gave up 3 bases and V 6 bases, and 5 bases lay outside the gene matches. Germline loops: CDR1 MNHEY, CDR2 SVGAGI. The CDR3: CASRVDRGDTEAFF. Written as DNA, the CDR3 is TGTGCCAGCAGAGTCGACAGGGGGGACACTGAAGCTTTCTTT.

The V call is TRBV19, the J call TRBJ2-3; D is possibly TRBD1 (6 bases). Germline values: CDR1 LNHDA, CDR2 SQIVND (reference sequence). The CDR3 totals 14 residues. Trimming cost V 3 bases and J 4 bases, with 11 bases left between them. CDR3 bases: TGTGCCAGTAGTATCGGGGCAGGGGCAGATACGCAGTATTTT. Its translation is CASSIGAGADTQYF.

This clone was detected a few times. The J gene is TRBJ2-1, the V gene TRBV18; TRBD1 agrees at 9 bases. V gave up 3 bases and J gave up 1 base; unmatched junction bases: 4. The CDR3 contains 16 residues. Germline V gene sequence: CDR1 KGHSH, CDR2 LQKENI. The CDR3: CASSPTGGASYNEQFF. The DNA of the CDR3 is TGTGCCAGCTCACCCACAGGGGGCGCTTCCTACAATGAGCAGTTCTTC.

The rearrangement links TRBV27 to TRBJ2-3; 12 bases map to TRBD2. Per germline, CDR1 MNHEY and CDR2 SMNVEV (reference sequence). Unmatched junction bases numbered 5, after V lost 6 bases and J lost 1 base. The CDR3 length is 16 residues. The CDR3 here is CASRPGLAGRTDTQYF. CDR3 DNA sequence: TGTGCCAGCAGACCGGGACTAGCGGGTCGCACAGATACGCAGTATTTT.

The chain carries TRBV5-6 and TRBJ2-2; D is undetermined. The CDR3 consists of 14 residues. With 0 bases removed from V and 6 bases from J, the gap between germline ends came to 9 bases. Germline CDR1 is SGHDT and CDR2 is YYEEEE. DNA for the CDR3: TGTGCCAGCAGCTTGGTTTCGTCTCCCGGGGAGCTGTTTTTT. Its protein is CASSLVSSPGELFF.

The rearrangement links TRBV18 to TRBJ2-3, with D tentatively TRBD1 (5 bases). The length of the CDR3 is 18 residues. Trimming stripped 2 bases from V and 0 bases from J, with 18 bases between. From germline, CDR1 is KGHSH and CDR2 LQKENI. CDR3 bases: TGTGCCAGCTCACCAGTACGGTTGGGGCCCACCAGCACAGATACGCAGTATTTT. Amino acid sequence: CASSPVRLGPTSTDTQYF.

This clone has a single count. The rearrangement joins TRBV19 to TRBJ2-2; tentatively, D is TRBD1 (5 bases). The V and J ends lost 9 bases and 0 bases respectively, with 17 bases between them. The CDR3 runs 16 residues. Germline CDR1 reads LNHDA; CDR2 reads SQIVND (reference sequence). The CDR3 DNA reads TGTGCCAGCTGTAATTGGCCAGGGCCGAACACCGGGGAGCTGTTTTTT. Protein product: CASCNWPGPNTGELFF.

This clone appeared a few times. The chain links TRBV2 to TRBJ1-2, with D perhaps matching TRBD1 (5 bases). The CDR3 spans 14 residues. The germline CDR1 and CDR2 sequences are SNHLY and FYNNEI. Trimming left V 8 bases short and J 1 base short, with 14 bases between. In DNA form, the CDR3 reads TGTGCCAGCGGGGAGGTGGGGGATAACTATGGCTACACCTTC. Translating gives CASGEVGDNYGYTF. Combining the CDR3 with reference TRBV2 and TRBJ1-2 gives the whole variable domain EPEVTQTPSHQVTQMGQEVILRCVPISNHLYFYWYRQILGQKVEFLVSFYNNEISEKSEIFDDQFSVERPDGSNFTLKIRSTKLEDSAMYFCASGEVGDNYGYTFGSGTRLTVV.

In its sample, this clone was seen a few times. J is TRBJ2-1 and V is TRBV6-5; 10 nucleotides line up with TRBD2. With V trimmed by 6 bases and J by 5 bases, 7 bases remained unmatched. The CDR3 runs to 15 residues. Looked up from germline, CDR1 is MNHEY and CDR2 is SVGAGI. The CDR3 bases are TGTGCCAGCAGCAGACTAGCGGGCGCAAACAATGAGCAGTTCTTC. Its protein is CASSRLAGANNEQFF.

In its sample, this clone was seen a few times. This chain joins TRBV5-4 and TRBJ2-3; TRBD2 aligns across 8 bases. This CDR3 is built from 16 residues. J gave up 8 bases and V 4 bases, and 15 bases lay outside the gene matches. Germline loops: CDR1 SGHNT, CDR2 YYREEE (reference sequence). The CDR3 DNA reads TGTGCCAGCAGCATCAGCGGGGGAGGCTCAAGGGGTACGCAGTATTTT. This gives the protein CASSISGGGSRGTQYF.

The rearrangement joins TRBV27 to TRBJ2-3; D call uncertain. Germline CDR1 and CDR2: MNHEY and SMNVEV (reference sequence). Trimming removed 3 bases at V and 2 bases at J, with 18 bases between. The CDR3 runs to 17 residues. Here the CDR3 DNA reads TGTGCCAGCAGTTTCCAGTCCGCGCGCGGCAACACAGATACGCAGTATTTT. This codes for CASSFQSARGNTDTQYF.

The chain uses TRBV6-1 and TRBJ1-5; perhaps TRBD1 as D (5 bases). V was shortened by 1 base and J by 2 bases, with 12 bases between the two germline ends. Germline V CDR1 and CDR2: MNHNS, SASEGT. The CDR3 loop spans 16 amino acids. DNA of the CDR3: TGTGCCAGCAGTGAAGGGGCAGGGTTGGGCAATCAGCCCCAGCATTTT. It encodes CASSEGAGLGNQPQHF.

This rearrangement joins TRBV7-9 to TRBJ1-2, with D hard to call. CDR3 length equals 12 residues. CDR1 is SEHNR and CDR2 is FQNEAQ in the germline V gene (reference sequence). V lost 10 bases and J 6 bases, leaving 15 bases between the germline ends. Here the CDR3 reads CAIQSRIDGYTF. CDR3 in DNA: TGTGCCATTCAATCCAGGATAGATGGCTACACCTTC.

As DNA, the CDR3 is TGTGCCAGCAGACCTCCGGGACACCGGCTCAATGAGCAGTTCTTC. As protein: CASRPPGHRLNEQFF. V usage is TRBV11-2 and J usage is TRBJ2-1; a weak D match, TRBD1 (6 bases). Trimming removed 6 bases from V and 6 bases from J, with 18 bases in between. The CDR3 length is 15 residues. Germline V gene lookup returns CDR1 SGHAT and CDR2 FQNNGV.

This chain joins TRBV7-2 and TRBJ1-6, with 9 bases lining up with TRBD1. V was clipped by 2 bases and J by 9 bases; unmatched bases: 2. Germline loops: CDR1 SGHTA, CDR2 FQGNSA. This CDR3 region has 14 residues. CDR3 coding DNA: TGTGCCAGCAGCTTACGGGACAGGGTTTCACCCCTCCACTTT. It translates to CASSLRDRVSPLHF. The whole variable domain, filled in from reference TRBV7-2 and TRBJ1-6, reads GAGVSQSPSNKVTEKGKDVELRCDPISGHTALYWYRQSLGQGLEFLIYFQGNSAPDKSGLPSDRFSAERTGGSVSTLTIQRTQQEDSAVYLCASSLRDRVSPLHFGNGTRLTVT.

J is TRBJ1-5 and V is TRBV5-8, with D unclear. With 0 bases removed from V and 3 bases from J, the gap between germline ends came to 7 bases. CDR1 and CDR2 from the germline V gene are SGHTS and YDEGEE. This CDR3 is built from 14 residues. CDR3 bases: TGTGCCAGCAGCTTGGGCGGCTCCAATCAGCCCCAGCATTTT. As protein: CASSLGGSNQPQHF.

This chain links TRBV6-5 with TRBJ1-2, with unresolved D. V lost 7 bases and J lost 3, with 12 bases in between. Germline-derived CDR1 and CDR2 are MNHEY and SVGAGI. This CDR3 region has 13 residues. The DNA of the CDR3 is TGTGCCAGCACCCCCTTAGTATACTATGGCTACACCTTC. Residues: CASTPLVYYGYTF.

Only a few counts were recorded for this clone. CDR3 DNA sequence: TGCGCCAGCAGCCAAGATGGGCTATCATTATACCTTAGACAGGAGAACACTGAAGCTTTCTTT. This codes for CASSQDGLSLYLRQENTEAFF. The rearrangement joins TRBV4-1 to TRBJ1-1, with a possible D match to TRBD1 (6 bases). This CDR3 region has 21 residues. V was trimmed by 0 bases and J by 1 base, leaving 27 bases between them. CDR1 is MGHRA and CDR2 is YSYEKL in the germline V gene.

The chain has TRBV19 and TRBJ1-5, with a weak D call TRBD1 (6 bases). The ends were cut back, 0 bases at V and 2 bases at J, with 14 bases in the middle. The CDR3 runs to 17 residues. CDR1 is LNHDA and CDR2 is SQIVND in the germline V gene (reference sequence). The CDR3 is CASSIEGAADGNQPQHF. The CDR3 DNA sequence: TGTGCCAGTAGTATAGAGGGGGCGGCAGACGGCAATCAGCCCCAGCATTTT.

The chain combines TRBV6-6 with TRBJ1-2, with 9 nucleotides matching TRBD1. Germline values: CDR1 MNHNY, CDR2 SVGAGI (reference sequence). This CDR3 comprises 12 residues. J gave up 8 bases and V 5 bases, and 3 bases lay outside the gene matches. DNA for the CDR3: TGTGCCAGCAGTCGGGACAGGGCCGGCTACACCTTC. Its translation: CASSRDRAGYTF.

This clone was observed a few times. The CDR3 DNA reads TGTGCCAGCAGGGGGGGGTCGGAAGAGACCCAGTACTTC. Amino acids: CASRGGSEETQYF. The chain uses TRBV5-4 and TRBJ2-5, with 7 bases fitting TRBD2. Germline V gives CDR1 SGHNT, CDR2 YYREEE (reference sequence). This CDR3 spans 13 amino acids. With 5 bases clipped from V and 3 bases from J, the junction kept 4 bases outside the gene matches.

The chain has TRBV9 and TRBJ2-1, with 8 bases lining up with TRBD2. After removal of 0 bases from V and 7 bases from J, the junction contained 6 bases not matched to a gene. The length of the CDR3 is 15 residues. In germline, CDR1 is SGDLS, CDR2 YYNGEE. For the CDR3, the DNA is TGTGCCAGCAGCGTAGTCGGGGGGGCCGGGAATGAGCAGTTCTTC. Translating gives CASSVVGGAGNEQFF.

This sequence joins TRBV5-4 and TRBJ2-5; TRBD2 is a possible D gene (6 bases). CDR1 SGHNT and CDR2 YYREEE come from the germline V gene (reference sequence). Trimming pared 5 bases from V and 3 bases from J, leaving 14 bases between. CDR3 length: 14 residues. DNA of the CDR3: TGTGCCAGCAGGGAGGGGATGGGGAAAGAGACCCAGTACTTC. This translates into CASREGMGKETQYF.